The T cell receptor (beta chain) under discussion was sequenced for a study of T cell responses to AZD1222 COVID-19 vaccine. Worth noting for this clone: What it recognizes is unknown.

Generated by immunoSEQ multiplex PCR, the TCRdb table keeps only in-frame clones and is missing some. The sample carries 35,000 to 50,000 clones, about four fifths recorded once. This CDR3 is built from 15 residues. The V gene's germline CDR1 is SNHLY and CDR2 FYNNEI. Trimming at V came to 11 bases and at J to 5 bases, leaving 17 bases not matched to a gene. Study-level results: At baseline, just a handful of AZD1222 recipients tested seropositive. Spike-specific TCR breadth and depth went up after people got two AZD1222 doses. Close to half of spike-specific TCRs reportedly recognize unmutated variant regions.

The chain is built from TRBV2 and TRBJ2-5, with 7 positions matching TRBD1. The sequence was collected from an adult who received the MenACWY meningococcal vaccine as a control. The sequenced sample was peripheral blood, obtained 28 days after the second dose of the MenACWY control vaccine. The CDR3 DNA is TGTGCCGGATCGAGGGGGCCAACGAGGGGCGAGACCCAGTACTTC. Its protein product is CAGSRGPTRGETQYF.